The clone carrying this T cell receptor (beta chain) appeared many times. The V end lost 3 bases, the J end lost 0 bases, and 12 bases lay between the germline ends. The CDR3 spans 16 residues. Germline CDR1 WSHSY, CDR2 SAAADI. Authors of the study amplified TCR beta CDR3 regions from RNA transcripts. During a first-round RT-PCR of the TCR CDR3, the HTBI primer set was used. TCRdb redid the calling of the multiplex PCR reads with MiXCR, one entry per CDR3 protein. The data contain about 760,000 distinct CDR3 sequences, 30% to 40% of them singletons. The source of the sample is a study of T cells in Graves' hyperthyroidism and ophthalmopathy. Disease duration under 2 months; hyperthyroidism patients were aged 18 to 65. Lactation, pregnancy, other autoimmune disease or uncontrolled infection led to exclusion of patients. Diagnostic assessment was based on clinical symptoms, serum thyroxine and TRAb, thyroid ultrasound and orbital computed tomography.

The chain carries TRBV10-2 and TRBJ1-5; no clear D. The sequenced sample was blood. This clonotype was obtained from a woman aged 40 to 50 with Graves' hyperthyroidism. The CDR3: CASSDKDWYSNQPQHF. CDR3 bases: TGCGCCAGCAGTGATAAGGACTGGTATAGCAATCAGCCCCAGCATTTT.